The following is a T cell receptor beta chain sequence with its context. V was pared by 4 bases and J by 4 bases, with 22 bases between. Germline loops: CDR1 MNHEY, CDR2 SVGEGT. This CDR3 is built from 17 residues. Data came from immunoSEQ multiplex PCR; TCRdb stores just in-frame clones and leaves some out. The sample has over 80,000 clones, around 79% seen once. This entry is derived from a study of blood T cell repertoires in COVID-19. The chain uses TRBV6-2 or TRBV6-3 and TRBJ1-2; D unclear. The sequence derives from an elderly woman with active or convalescent COVID-19. The sequenced material came from peripheral blood. CDR3 DNA sequence: TGTGCCAGCAGTTTACCCCCGGGATACGGTTCGGCCTATGGCTACACCTTC. It translates to CASSLPPGYGSAYGYTF.